These 6 T cell receptor beta chains were all obtained from the same sample, sequenced in a study of vaccination effects on CD4 cells after COVID-19. Here immunoSEQ multiplex PCR was the method, and the copy in TCRdb shows in-frame clones only, minus some. This sample has about 80,000 clones, with roughly 80% found just once. Antigen-specific CD4+ T cells were first expanded with viral peptide pools by the ViraFEST assay and only then sequenced. Following 10 days of culture, CD4+ T cells were isolated. Of the BNT162b2 and mRNA-1273 vaccines, participants received two doses of one or the other. The antigens these receptors bind are not known. Source: CD4+ T cells from PBMCs cultured with HCoV-OC43 spike peptides, taken after COVID-19 vaccination. Noted subset: HCoV-OC43 spike overlapping peptide pool stimulation. Receptor source: a human donor who received a COVID-19 vaccine.

The genes are TRBV19 and TRBJ2-3; weak D call: TRBD1 (6 bases). The ends were cut back, 7 bases at V and 1 base at J, with 15 bases in the middle. In germline, CDR1 is LNHDA, CDR2 SQIVND (reference sequence). The CDR3 runs to 15 residues. CDR3 sequence reads: CASTQGSGRTDTQYF. CDR3 nucleotide sequence: TGTGCCAGTACTCAGGGGAGTGGCCGCACAGATACGCAGTATTTT.

The chain combines TRBV7-2 with TRBJ2-2; TRBD2 agrees at 9 bases. V lost 2 bases and J lost 8; bases outside the gene matches: 9. Germline CDR1 and CDR2: SGHTA and FQGNSA. This CDR3 spans 16 amino acids. The CDR3 loop is CASSLRGGGAFGELFF. For the CDR3, the DNA is TGTGCCAGCAGCTTAAGGGGCGGGGGGGCCTTTGGGGAGCTGTTTTTT.

This clone was detected once. This rearrangement joins TRBV30 to TRBJ2-2; 10 bases are a match to TRBD2. CDR3 length: 15 amino acids. Germline trimming cut 5 bases from V and 2 bases from J; bases unmatched to any gene: 5. CDR1 and CDR2 from the germline V gene are GTSNPN and SVGIG (reference sequence). CDR3 bases: TGTGCCTGGGTTAGCGGGGGGACTAACACCGGGGAGCTGTTTTTT. It yields the protein CAWVSGGTNTGELFF.

V is TRBV18 and J is TRBJ1-5; D is unclear. CDR1 and CDR2 from the germline V gene are KGHSH and LQKENI. V lost 2 bases and J 6 bases, leaving 8 bases between the germline ends. This CDR3 spans 13 amino acids. In DNA form, the CDR3 reads TGTGCCAGCTCACCAGACGGGCGTCAGCCCCAGCATTTT. This encodes CASSPDGRQPQHF.

The J gene is TRBJ2-1, the V gene TRBV5-1; D gene ambiguous. This CDR3 is 13 amino acids long. Germline lookup yields CDR1 SGHRS and CDR2 YFSETQ. V shed 7 bases and J shed 4 bases, with 12 bases lying between them. For the CDR3, the DNA is TGCGCCAGCCGGTTTGGAGATTACAATGAGCAGTTCTTC. Translated, it gives CASRFGDYNEQFF.

V and J are TRBV18 and TRBJ2-1; 12 positions agree with TRBD2. J gave up 4 bases and V 0 bases, and 1 base lay outside the gene matches. The CDR3 consists of 16 residues. Germline V gene data show CDR1 as KGHSH and CDR2 as LQKENI. CDR3 region: CASSPPTSGRYNEQFF. The CDR3 nucleotides read TGTGCCAGCTCACCACCGACTAGCGGGAGATACAATGAGCAGTTCTTC.